This T cell receptor beta chain emerged from a study of blood T cell repertoires in COVID-19. For the study at large: The United States, Italy and Spain were the sources of the acute and convalescent COVID-19 samples. From T cells, B-cell-depleted T cells, or PBMCs came the material, which was cDNA or gDNA.

CDR3 length: 18 amino acids. Germline lookup yields CDR1 WSHSY and CDR2 SAAADI. Losses at the gene ends were 2 bases for V and 4 bases for J; bases not matched to a gene: 10. Per the original methods: Reference gene primer amplification gave estimated nucleated cell counts. Generated by immunoSEQ multiplex PCR, the TCRdb table keeps only in-frame clones and is missing some. V, J and clone size are those of that table, while D and trimming were read from the DNA. The table shows some 88,000 clones, with 70% to 90% occurring only once. V gene TRBV10-2 combines with J gene TRBJ2-3; 12 bases fit TRBD2. This clonotype was obtained from a woman aged 70-85 years with acute or convalescent COVID-19. What was sequenced was peripheral blood. The CDR3 DNA reads TGCGCCAGCAGTGAGCCCCGGGCTAGCGGGAGGGCGGCAGATACGCAGTATTTT. Residues: CASSEPRASGRAADTQYF.